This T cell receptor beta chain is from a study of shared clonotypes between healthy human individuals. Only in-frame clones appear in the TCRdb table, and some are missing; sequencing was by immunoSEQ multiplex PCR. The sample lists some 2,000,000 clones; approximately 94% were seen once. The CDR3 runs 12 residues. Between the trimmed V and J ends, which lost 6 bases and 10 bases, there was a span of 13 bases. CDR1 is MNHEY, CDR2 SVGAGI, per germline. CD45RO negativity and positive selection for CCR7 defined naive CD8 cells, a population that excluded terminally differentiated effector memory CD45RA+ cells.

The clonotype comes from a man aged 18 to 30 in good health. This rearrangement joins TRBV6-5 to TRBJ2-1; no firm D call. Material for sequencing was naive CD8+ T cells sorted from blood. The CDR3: CASRAPSWEQFF. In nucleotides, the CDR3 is TGTGCCAGCAGAGCCCCCTCTTGGGAGCAGTTCTTC.